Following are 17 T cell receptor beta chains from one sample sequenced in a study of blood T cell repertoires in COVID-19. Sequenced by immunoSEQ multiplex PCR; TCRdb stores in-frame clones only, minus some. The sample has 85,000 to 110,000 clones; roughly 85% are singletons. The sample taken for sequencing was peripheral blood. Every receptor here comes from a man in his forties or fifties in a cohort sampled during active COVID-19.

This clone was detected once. The chain's CDR3 is CASSVREGTFTDTQYF. The CDR3 DNA reads TGTGCCAGCAGCGTAAGGGAGGGAACCTTCACAGATACGCAGTATTTT. The V gene is TRBV9, the J gene TRBJ2-3; 7 nucleotides match TRBD2. The CDR3 extends over 16 amino acids. The V segment lost 1 base and the J segment 2 bases; nucleotides outside the gene matches: 7. CDR1 and CDR2 from the germline V gene are SGDLS and YYNGEE.

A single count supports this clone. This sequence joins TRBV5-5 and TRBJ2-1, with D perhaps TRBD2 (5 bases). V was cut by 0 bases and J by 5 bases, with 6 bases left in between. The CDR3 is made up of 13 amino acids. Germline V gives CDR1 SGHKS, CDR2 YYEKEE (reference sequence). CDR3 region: CASSLGLNNEQFF. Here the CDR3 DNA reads TGTGCCAGCAGCTTGGGACTAAACAATGAGCAGTTCTTC.

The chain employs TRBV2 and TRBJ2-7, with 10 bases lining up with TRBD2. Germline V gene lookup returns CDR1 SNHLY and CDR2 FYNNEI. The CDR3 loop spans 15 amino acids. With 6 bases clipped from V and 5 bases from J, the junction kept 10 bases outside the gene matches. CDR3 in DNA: TGTGCCAGCAGGGGGGGACTAGCGATTCCCCACGAGCAGTACTTC. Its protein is CASRGGLAIPHEQYF. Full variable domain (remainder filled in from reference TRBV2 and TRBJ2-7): EPEVTQTPSHQVTQMGQEVILRCVPISNHLYFYWYRQILGQKVEFLVSFYNNEISEKSEIFDDQFSVERPDGSNFTLKIRSTKLEDSAMYFCASRGGLAIPHEQYFGPGTRLTVT.

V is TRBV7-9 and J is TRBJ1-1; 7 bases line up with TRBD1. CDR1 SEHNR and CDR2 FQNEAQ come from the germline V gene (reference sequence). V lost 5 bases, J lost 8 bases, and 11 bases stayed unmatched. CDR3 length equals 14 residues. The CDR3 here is CASSLEDRSWEAFF. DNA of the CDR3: TGTGCCAGCAGCCTAGAGGACAGGTCCTGGGAAGCTTTCTTT. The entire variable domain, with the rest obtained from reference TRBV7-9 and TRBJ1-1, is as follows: DTGVSQNPRHKITKRGQNVTFRCDPISEHNRLYWYRQTLGQGPEFLTYFQNEAQLEKSRLLSDRFSAERPKGSFSTLEIQRTEQGDSAMYLCASSLEDRSWEAFFGQGTRLTVV.

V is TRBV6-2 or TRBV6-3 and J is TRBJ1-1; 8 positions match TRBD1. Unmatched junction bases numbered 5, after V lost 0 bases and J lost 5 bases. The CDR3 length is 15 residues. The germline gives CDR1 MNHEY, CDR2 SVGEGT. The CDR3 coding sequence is TGTGCCAGCAGTTACTCGACAGGGGAATGGACTGAAGCTTTCTTT. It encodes CASSYSTGEWTEAFF.

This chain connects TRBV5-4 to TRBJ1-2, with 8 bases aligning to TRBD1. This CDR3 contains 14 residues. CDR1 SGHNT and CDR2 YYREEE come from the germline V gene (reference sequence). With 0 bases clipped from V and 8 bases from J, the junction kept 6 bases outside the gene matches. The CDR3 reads CASSLGTGTTGYTF. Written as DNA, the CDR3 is TGTGCCAGCAGCTTGGGGACAGGGACTACCGGCTACACCTTC.

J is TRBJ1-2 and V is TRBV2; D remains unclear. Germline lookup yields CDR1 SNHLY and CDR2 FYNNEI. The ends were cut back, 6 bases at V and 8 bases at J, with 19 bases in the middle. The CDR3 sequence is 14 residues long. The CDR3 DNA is TGTGCCAGCAGAGTGGACGGGAGCTCTTGGGGCTACACCTTC. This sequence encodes CASRVDGSSWGYTF. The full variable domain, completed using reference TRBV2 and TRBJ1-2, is EPEVTQTPSHQVTQMGQEVILRCVPISNHLYFYWYRQILGQKVEFLVSFYNNEISEKSEIFDDQFSVERPDGSNFTLKIRSTKLEDSAMYFCASRVDGSSWGYTFGSGTRLTVV.

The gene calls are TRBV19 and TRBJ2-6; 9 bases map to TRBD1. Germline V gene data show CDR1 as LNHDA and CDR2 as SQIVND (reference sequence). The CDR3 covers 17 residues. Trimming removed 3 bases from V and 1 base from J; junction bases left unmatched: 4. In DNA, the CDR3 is TGTGCCAGTAGTATCGCGGGACAGGGATCTGGGGCCAACGTCCTGACTTTC. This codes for CASSIAGQGSGANVLTF.

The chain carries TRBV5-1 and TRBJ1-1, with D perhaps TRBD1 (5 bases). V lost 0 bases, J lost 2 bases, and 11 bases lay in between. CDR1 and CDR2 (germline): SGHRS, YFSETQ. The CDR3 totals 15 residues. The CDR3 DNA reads TGCGCCAGCAGCTTGGTGGGGGGGATTAACACTGAAGCTTTCTTT. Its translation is CASSLVGGINTEAFF.

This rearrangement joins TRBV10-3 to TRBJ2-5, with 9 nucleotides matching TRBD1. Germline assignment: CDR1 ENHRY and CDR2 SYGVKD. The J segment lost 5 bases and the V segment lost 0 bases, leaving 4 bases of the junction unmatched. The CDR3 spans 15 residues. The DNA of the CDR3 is TGTGCCATCAGTGAGTCCGGGACAGGGTTTGAGACCCAGTACTTC. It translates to CAISESGTGFETQYF.

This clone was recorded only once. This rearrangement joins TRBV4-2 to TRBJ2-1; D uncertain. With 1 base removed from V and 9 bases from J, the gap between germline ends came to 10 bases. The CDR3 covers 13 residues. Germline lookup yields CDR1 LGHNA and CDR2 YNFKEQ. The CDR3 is CASSQARVGEQFF. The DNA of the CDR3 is TGTGCCAGCAGCCAAGCCCGGGTTGGTGAGCAGTTCTTC.

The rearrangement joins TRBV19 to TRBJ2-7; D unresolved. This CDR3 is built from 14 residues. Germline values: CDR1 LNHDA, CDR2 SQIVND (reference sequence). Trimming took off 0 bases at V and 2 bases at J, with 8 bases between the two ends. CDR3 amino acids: CASSIDPSAYEQYF. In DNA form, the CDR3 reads TGTGCCAGTAGTATAGACCCCAGCGCCTACGAGCAGTACTTC.

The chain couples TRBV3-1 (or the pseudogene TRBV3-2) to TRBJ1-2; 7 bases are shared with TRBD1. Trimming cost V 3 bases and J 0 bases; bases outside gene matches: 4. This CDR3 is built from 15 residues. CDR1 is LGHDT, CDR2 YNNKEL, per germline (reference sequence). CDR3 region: CASSHDGTANYGYTF. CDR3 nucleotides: TGTGCCAGCAGCCATGACGGGACAGCTAACTATGGCTACACCTTC.

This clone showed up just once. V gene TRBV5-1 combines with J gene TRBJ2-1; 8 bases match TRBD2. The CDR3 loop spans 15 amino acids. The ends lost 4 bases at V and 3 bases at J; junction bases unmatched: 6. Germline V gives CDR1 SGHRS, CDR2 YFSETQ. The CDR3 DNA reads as TGCGCCAGCAGCCAACTAGCGGCCGACTACAATGAGCAGTTCTTC. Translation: CASSQLAADYNEQFF.

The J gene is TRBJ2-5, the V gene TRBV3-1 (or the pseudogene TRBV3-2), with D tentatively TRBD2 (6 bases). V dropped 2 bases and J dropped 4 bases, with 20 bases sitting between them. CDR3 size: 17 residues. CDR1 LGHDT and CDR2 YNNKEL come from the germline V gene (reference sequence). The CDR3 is CASSQPTGTVLRETQYF. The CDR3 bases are TGTGCCAGCAGCCAACCAACCGGGACTGTCTTGAGAGAGACCCAGTACTTC.

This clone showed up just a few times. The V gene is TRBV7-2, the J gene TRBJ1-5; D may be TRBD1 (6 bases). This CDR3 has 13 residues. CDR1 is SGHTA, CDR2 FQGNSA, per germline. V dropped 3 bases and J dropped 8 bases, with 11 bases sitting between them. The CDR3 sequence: CASSFQGNEPQHF. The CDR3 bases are TGTGCCAGCAGCTTCCAGGGGAACGAGCCCCAGCATTTT.

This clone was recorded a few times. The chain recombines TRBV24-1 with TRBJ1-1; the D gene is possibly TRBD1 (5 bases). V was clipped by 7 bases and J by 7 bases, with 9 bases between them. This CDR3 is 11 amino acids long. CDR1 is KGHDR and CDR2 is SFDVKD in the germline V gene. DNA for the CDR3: TGTGCCACCAGACGGGGGGATGAAGCTTTCTTT. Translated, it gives CATRRGDEAFF.